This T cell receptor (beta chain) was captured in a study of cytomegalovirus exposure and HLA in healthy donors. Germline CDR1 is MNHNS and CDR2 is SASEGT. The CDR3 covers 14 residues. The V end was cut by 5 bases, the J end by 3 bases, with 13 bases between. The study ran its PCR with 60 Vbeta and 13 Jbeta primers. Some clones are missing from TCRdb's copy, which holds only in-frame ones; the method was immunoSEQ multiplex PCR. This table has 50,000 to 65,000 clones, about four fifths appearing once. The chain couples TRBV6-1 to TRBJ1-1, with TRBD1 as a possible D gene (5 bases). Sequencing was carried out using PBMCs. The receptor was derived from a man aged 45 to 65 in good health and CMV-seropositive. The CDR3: CASSQSPGDTEAFF. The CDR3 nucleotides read TGTGCCAGCAGTCAGAGCCCGGGGGACACTGAAGCTTTCTTT.